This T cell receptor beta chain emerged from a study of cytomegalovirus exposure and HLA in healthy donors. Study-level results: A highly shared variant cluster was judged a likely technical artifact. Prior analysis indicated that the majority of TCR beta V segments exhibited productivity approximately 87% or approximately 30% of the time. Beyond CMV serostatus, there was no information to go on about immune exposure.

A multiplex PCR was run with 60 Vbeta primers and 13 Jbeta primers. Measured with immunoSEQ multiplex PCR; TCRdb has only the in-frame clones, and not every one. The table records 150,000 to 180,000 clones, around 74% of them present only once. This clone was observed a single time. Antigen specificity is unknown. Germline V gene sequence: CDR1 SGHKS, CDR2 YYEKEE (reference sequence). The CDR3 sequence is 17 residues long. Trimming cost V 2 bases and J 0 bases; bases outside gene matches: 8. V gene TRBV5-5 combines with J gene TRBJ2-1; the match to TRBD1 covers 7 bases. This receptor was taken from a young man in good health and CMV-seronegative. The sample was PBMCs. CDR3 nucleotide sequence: TGTGCCAGCAGCTTTCTTACAGGGGCGAGCTCCTACAATGAGCAGTTCTTC. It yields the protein CASSFLTGASSYNEQFF.